Listed below are T cell receptor beta chains from one sample, sequenced in a study of cytomegalovirus exposure and HLA in healthy donors. Data came from immunoSEQ multiplex PCR; TCRdb stores just in-frame clones and leaves some out. This sample has around 100,000 clones, with around two thirds found just once. What was sequenced was PBMCs. These receptors were collected from a man between 25 and 39 years old in good health and CMV-seropositive. Each CDR3 is given with its conserved first and last residue. The D gene is left open where the match is weak. Size tells how often a clone was seen (once, few, many) or the class of an expanded clone, and some rows leave it out.

size | J | V | D | CDR3 | DNA
. | TRBJ1-5 | TRBV27 | . | CASSRYESQPQHF | TGTGCCAGCAGTCGGTATGAAAGTCAGCCCCAGCATTTT
few | TRBJ2-3 | TRBV19 | . | CATNDREARTDTQYF | TGTGCCACTAACGACAGGGAGGCCCGCACAGATACGCAGTATTTT
few | TRBJ1-3 | TRBV10-3 | . | CATSDTNSGNTIYF | TGTGCCACCTCGGACACCAACTCTGGAAACACCATATATTTT
. | TRBJ2-5 | TRBV9 | TRBD2 | CASSASGVPETQYF | TGTGCCAGCAGCGCCAGCGGGGTCCCAGAGACCCAGTACTTC
. | TRBJ1-1 | TRBV14 | . | CASSPVFGEAAFF | TGTGCCAGCAGCCCAGTTTTTGGGGAGGCAGCTTTCTTT
. | TRBJ2-5 | TRBV10-3 | . | CAISERETQETQYF | TGTGCCATCAGTGAGAGGGAGACCCAAGAGACCCAGTACTTC
. | TRBJ1-1 | TRBV6-5 | TRBD1 | CASSYSRTGGDTEAFF | TGTGCCAGCAGTTACTCGAGGACAGGGGGGGACACTGAAGCTTTCTTT
. | TRBJ2-7 | TRBV4-2 | . | CASSQSLGPFYEQYF | TGTGCCAGCAGCCAATCCTTGGGGCCCTTCTACGAGCAGTACTTC
few | TRBJ2-3 | TRBV5-1 | . | CASSFGSGPSTDTQYF | TGCGCCAGCAGCTTTGGTAGCGGACCTAGCACAGATACGCAGTATTTT
. | TRBJ2-1 | TRBV7-9 | . | CASSLGVRLYNEQFF | TGTGCCAGCAGCTTAGGAGTTCGCCTCTACAATGAGCAGTTCTTC
once | TRBJ1-5 | TRBV4-1 | TRBD1 | CASARDREEPQHF | TGCGCCAGCGCTCGGGACAGGGAGGAGCCCCAGCATTTT
. | TRBJ1-5 | TRBV2 | TRBD1 | CASSEVQGFQPQHF | TGTGCCAGCAGTGAAGTACAGGGGTTTCAGCCCCAGCATTTT
. | TRBJ1-1 | TRBV6-5 | . | CASSPYDTEAFF | TGTGCCAGCAGCCCCTATGACACTGAAGCTTTCTTT
. | TRBJ1-2 | TRBV7-9 | . | CSSSFQDYGYTF | TGTTCCAGCAGCTTCCAGGACTATGGCTACACCTTC
. | TRBJ2-7 | TRBV7-9 | TRBD1 | CASRPTGVSYEQYF | TGTGCCAGCAGGCCCACAGGGGTCTCCTACGAGCAGTACTTC
. | TRBJ1-5 | TRBV19 | . | CASTPFGPGFASNQPQHF | TGTGCCAGTACCCCATTCGGCCCGGGTTTTGCTAGCAATCAGCCCCAGCATTTT
. | TRBJ1-1 | TRBV5-4 | TRBD1 | CASSLQGANTEAFF | TGTGCCAGCAGCCTTCAGGGGGCGAACACTGAAGCTTTCTTT
. | TRBJ1-2 | TRBV29-1 | . | CSISWGGGGYTF | TGCAGTATTTCTTGGGGTGGAGGGGGCTACACCTTC
. | TRBJ1-5 | TRBV7-2 | . | CASSLEGRGNQPQHF | TGTGCCAGCAGCCTGGAGGGGCGCGGGAATCAGCCCCAGCATTTT
. | TRBJ1-6 | TRBV27 | . | CASSFGQQTPLHF | TGTGCCAGCAGTTTCGGACAGCAAACACCCCTCCACTTT
. | TRBJ2-3 | TRBV6-5 | TRBD2 | CASTKDGGYADTQYF | TGTGCCAGCACCAAGGACGGGGGGTACGCAGATACGCAGTATTTT
. | TRBJ1-5 | TRBV9 | TRBD1 | CASSVAGGGPQHF | TGTGCCAGCAGCGTAGCAGGGGGAGGGCCCCAGCATTTT
. | TRBJ2-5 | TRBV5-1 | TRBD1 | CASSLGPGGLETQYF | TGCGCCAGCAGCTTGGGACCAGGGGGCCTGGAGACCCAGTACTTC
. | TRBJ2-7 | TRBV7-9 | TRBD2 | CASEGLAGGRYEQYF | TGTGCCAGCGAGGGACTAGCGGGGGGCCGCTACGAGCAGTACTTC
once | TRBJ1-1 | TRBV6-1 | TRBD1 | CASSEGTGLSEAFF | TGTGCCAGCAGTGAAGGGACAGGCCTTTCTGAAGCTTTCTTT
. | TRBJ2-7 | TRBV6-6 | . | CASILRQGSYEQYF | TGTGCCAGCATCCTCCGGCAGGGCTCCTACGAGCAGTACTTC
. | TRBJ1-2 | TRBV29-1 | TRBD1 | CSVHDNQGDYGYTF | TGCAGCGTGCATGATAATCAGGGGGACTATGGCTACACCTTC
. | TRBJ1-5 | TRBV5-6 | TRBD1 | CASSLGQGLNQPQHF | TGTGCCAGCAGCTTGGGACAGGGCCTAAACCAGCCCCAGCATTTT
few | TRBJ2-1 | TRBV10-3 | TRBD2 | CAISDPLSGTSNYNEQFF | TGTGCCATCAGTGACCCTCTCTCCGGGACTAGCAACTACAATGAGCAGTTCTTC
few | TRBJ2-1 | TRBV11-2 | . | CASSSLANEQFF | TGTGCCAGCAGCTCACTAGCTAATGAGCAGTTCTTC
. | TRBJ2-3 | TRBV11-3 | . | CASNLGLSTDTQYF | TGTGCCAGCAACCTTGGCCTTAGCACAGATACGCAGTATTTT
. | TRBJ2-7 | TRBV19 | TRBD1 | CASSADREVHEQYF | TGTGCCAGTAGTGCCGACAGGGAAGTCCACGAGCAGTACTTC
. | TRBJ2-1 | TRBV19 | TRBD2 | CASTTTGGPYNEQFF | TGTGCCAGTACGACGACGGGGGGGCCTTACAATGAGCAGTTCTTC
. | TRBJ2-1 | TRBV25-1 | TRBD1 | CASSEYRGSYNEQFF | TGTGCCAGCAGTGAGTACAGGGGCTCCTACAATGAGCAGTTCTTC
. | TRBJ2-3 | TRBV13 | TRBD2 | CASSPGLAGGPGFADTQYF | TGTGCCAGCAGTCCCGGACTAGCGGGGGGGCCGGGGTTCGCAGATACGCAGTATTTT
. | TRBJ2-7 | TRBV6-1 | . | CATALGRAYEQYF | TGTGCCACCGCCCTGGGCAGAGCCTACGAGCAGTACTTC
. | TRBJ1-1 | TRBV10-3 | . | CAISDRGGLNTEAFF | TGTGCCATCAGTGATCGGGGGGGGCTGAACACTGAAGCTTTCTTT
few | TRBJ1-2 | TRBV6-1 | TRBD1 | CASRETGRTYGYTF | TGTGCCAGCAGAGAGACAGGGCGTACCTATGGCTACACCTTC
. | TRBJ1-2 | TRBV13 | . | CASSLPSSNYGYTF | TGTGCCAGCAGCTTGCCAAGTAGCAACTATGGCTACACCTTC
. | TRBJ1-4 | TRBV5-1 | . | CASSLGQDNEKLFF | TGCGCCAGCAGCTTGGGACAGGATAATGAAAAACTGTTTTTT
few | TRBJ2-1 | TRBV9 | TRBD1 | CASSALDRDGNEQFF | TGTGCCAGCAGCGCGCTGGACAGGGATGGCAATGAGCAGTTCTTC
. | TRBJ1-2 | TRBV28 | . | CASSFRDGGKGYTF | TGTGCCAGCAGTTTCCGGGACGGCGGGAAGGGCTACACCTTC